The clone carrying this T cell receptor (beta chain) was seen a handful of times. Its antigen is undetermined. This record comes from a study of naive and memory T cell subsets. CMV status came from CD4+ T cell IFNgamma after overnight CMV lysate stimulation of fresh PBMCs. Both TRBC1 and TRBC2 were covered by a beta constant-region primer of two equimolar oligonucleotides. Nested alpha and beta constant-region primers with the SP2 primer drove four PCR rounds on ligated cDNA. MiXCR, applied by TCRdb to the UMI-ligation and nested PCR reads, yields one record per CDR3 protein. The table has 95,000 to 110,000 distinct CDR3 sequences, around 13% seen once. Overall study findings and caveats: Naive and memory repertoire findings lacked a ground truth for validation. Naive repertoires, especially CD8, held a few larger clonotypes, possibly memory cells re-expressing CD45RA.

The sample was naive CD8+ T cells from blood. This clonotype originated in a human donor in good health.

CDR3 nucleotide sequence: TGTGCCAGCAGTTACTCGGGCCACGGGGGCAACAATGAGCAGTTCTTC. It specifies CASSYSGHGGNNEQFF. The chain combines TRBV6-5 with TRBJ2-1; perhaps D is TRBD1 or TRBD2 (6 bases each). The CDR3 is 16 amino acids. Germline values: CDR1 MNHEY, CDR2 SVGAGI. V dropped 0 bases and J dropped 5 bases, with 14 bases sitting between them.